Following are 10 T cell receptor beta chains from one sample sequenced in a study of tumor-infiltrating lymphocytes in primary liver carcinoma. With a constant-region primer, TCR beta cDNA was made from around 520 ng of total RNA. Generation of the TCR beta libraries relied on three nested multiplex PCR rounds using slightly modified ARM-PCR. The first two PCR rounds used TRBV1-TRBV30 primers with a Cbeta primer, around 10 cycles each. TCRdb fed the multiplex PCR reads into MiXCR, producing one record per CDR3 protein. This sample carries roughly 190,000 distinct CDR3 sequences, around four fifths of them seen once, and the ten largest clones take 15% to 20%. Total RNA and DNA came together from 20-30 mg of bulk tissue without cell sorting. Material: tumor tissue from primary liver carcinoma. These receptors all stem from a man between 40 and 49 years old with primary liver carcinoma and hepatitis B virus infection.

CDR3 sequence: CASTQAVGYGYTF. The CDR3 region has the DNA TGTGCCAGTACCCAGGCGGTCGGCTATGGCTACACCTTC. The chain is built from TRBV7-9 and TRBJ1-2; the D is unclear. This CDR3 spans 13 amino acids. V shed 9 bases and J shed 4 bases, with 15 bases lying between them. In germline, CDR1 is SEHNR, CDR2 FQNEAQ (reference sequence).

Regarding this clonotype: The junction shows a germline mismatch at one end, possibly a read error. This chain uses TRBV7-8 with TRBJ2-7; 7 bases are shared with TRBD1. The CDR3 has 14 amino acids. Germline CDR1 and CDR2: SGHVS and FQNEAQ. For the CDR3, the DNA is TGTGCCGGCGGAACAGGGGCTCTAGGGGTCGAGCAGTATTTC. Translating gives CAGGTGALGVEQYF.

This clonotype showed up just once. No conserved phenylalanine or tryptophan ends this CDR3, so it is likely a read error. The rearrangement uses TRBV12-3 or TRBV12-4 and TRBJ2-1; a weak D match, TRBD2 (7 bases). The length of the CDR3 is 17 residues. The CDR3 spells CANGEGGGSLSYKEQFL. As DNA, the CDR3 is TGTGCCAACGGGGAGGGGGGCGGGTCTCTCTCCTACAAAGAGCAGTTCTTA.

A word on this clonotype: A read error is possible here, since a much larger clone lies one base away. This chain connects TRBV10-3 to TRBJ2-7, with D maybe TRBD2 (6 bases). Germline CDR1 and CDR2: ENHRY and SYGVKD. CDR3 length: 15 amino acids. For the CDR3, the DNA is TGTGCCATCAGTACTTGGGGCGGGAACTCCTACGAGCAGAACTTC. It codes for CAISTWGGNSYEQNF.

Comments on this clonotype: At one of its ends the junction is not consistent with the germline gene, which may arise from a read error. The chain links TRBV4-3 to TRBJ2-1; 7 bases are a match to TRBD2. This CDR3 comprises 15 residues. Germline V gene lookup returns CDR1 LGHNA and CDR2 YSLEER. The CDR3: CTSSLGLEGRNEQFF. The CDR3, as DNA: TGCACCAGCAGCCTTGGACTAGAGGGAAGAAATGAGCAGTTCTTC.

The V gene is TRBV12-3 or TRBV12-4, the J gene TRBJ2-7, with D unclear. V lost 6 bases, J lost 8 bases, and 14 bases lay in between. This CDR3 contains 12 residues. The CDR3 spells CASSLSYGKQYF. CDR3 DNA sequence: TGTGCCAGCAGCTTATCCTATGGGAAGCAGTACTTC.

As concerns this clonotype: Sequence at one end of the junction differs from germline and may be a read error. The chain joins TRBV4-2 to TRBJ2-6; D ambiguous. Germline CDR1 and CDR2: LGHNA and YNFKEQ. This CDR3 contains 18 residues. The CDR3 sequence is CVSSQETRALTGANVLTF. CDR3 nucleotides: TGTGTCAGCAGCCAAGAAACCCGTGCCTTAACCGGGGCCAACGTCCTGACTTTC.

This clonotype was detected many times. The chain links TRBV7-9 to TRBJ2-3, with a tentative D call TRBD1 (6 bases). This CDR3 has 15 residues. Germline V CDR1 and CDR2: SEHNR, FQNEAQ (reference sequence). V gave up 1 base and J gave up 0 bases, with 8 bases separating them. This chain's CDR3 is CASSLVGGSTDTQYF. DNA of the CDR3: TGTGCCAGCAGCTTAGTAGGGGGAAGCACAGATACGCAGTATTTT.

On this clonotype: The junction and the germline gene differ at one end; a read error may be behind it. The V gene is TRBV4-3, the J gene TRBJ2-1, with D possibly TRBD2 on 6 matching bases. The V gene's germline CDR1 is LGHNA and CDR2 YSLEER. The CDR3 runs to 17 residues. CDR3 in amino acids: CASSLRPPGTSYNEQFF. CDR3 sequence (DNA): TGCGCCAGTAGCCTTAGGCCCCCAGGGACTTCTTACAATGAGCAGTTCTTC.

Concerning this clonotype itself: The conserved phenylalanine or tryptophan is not found at the CDR3 terminus, so this likely reflects a read error. The DNA is left out, because the CDR3 cannot be placed on it with certainty; the CDR3 is given as TCRdb lists it. This sequence joins TRBV11-2 and TRBJ2-6; the table's D call, TRBD2, has no DNA check behind it. The CDR3 is made up of 15 amino acids, end residues included. Germline V gene data show CDR1 as SGHAT and CDR2 as FQNNGV. CDR3 region: CATQRPRSGASVLTL.